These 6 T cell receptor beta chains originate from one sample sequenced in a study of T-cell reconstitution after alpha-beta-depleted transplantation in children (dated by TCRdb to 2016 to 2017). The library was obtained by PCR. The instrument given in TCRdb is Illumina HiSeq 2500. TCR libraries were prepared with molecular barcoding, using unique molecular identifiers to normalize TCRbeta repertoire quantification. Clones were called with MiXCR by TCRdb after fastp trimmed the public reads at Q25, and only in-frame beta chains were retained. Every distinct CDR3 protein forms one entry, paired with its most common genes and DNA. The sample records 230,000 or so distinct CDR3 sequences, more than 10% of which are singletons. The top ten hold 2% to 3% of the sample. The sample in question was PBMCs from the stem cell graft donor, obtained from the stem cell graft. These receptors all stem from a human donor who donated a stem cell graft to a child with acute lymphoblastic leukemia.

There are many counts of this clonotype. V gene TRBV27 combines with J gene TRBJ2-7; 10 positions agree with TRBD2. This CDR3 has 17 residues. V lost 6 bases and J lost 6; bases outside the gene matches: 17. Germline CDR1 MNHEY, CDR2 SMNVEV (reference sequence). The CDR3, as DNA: TGTGCCAGCAGAGGGCTGAGCTCTAGCGGGAGAACGTTCGAGCAGTACTTC. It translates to CASRGLSSSGRTFEQYF.

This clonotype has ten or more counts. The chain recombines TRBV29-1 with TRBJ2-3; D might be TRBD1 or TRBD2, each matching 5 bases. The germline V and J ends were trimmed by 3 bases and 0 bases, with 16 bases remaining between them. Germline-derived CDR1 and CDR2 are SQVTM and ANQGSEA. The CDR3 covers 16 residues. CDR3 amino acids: CSVELDGAASTDTQYF. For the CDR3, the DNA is TGCAGCGTTGAGTTAGACGGGGCAGCGAGCACAGATACGCAGTATTTT.

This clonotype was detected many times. The chain's CDR3 is CASSPEWSNEKLFF. The DNA for the CDR3 is TGTGCCAGCAGCCCCGAGTGGAGTAATGAAAAACTGTTTTTT. V gene TRBV7-9 combines with J gene TRBJ1-4, with unresolved D. CDR1 SEHNR and CDR2 FQNEAQ come from the germline V gene (reference sequence). The CDR3 is made up of 14 amino acids. The V end lost 5 bases, the J end lost 4 bases, and 11 bases lay between the germline ends.

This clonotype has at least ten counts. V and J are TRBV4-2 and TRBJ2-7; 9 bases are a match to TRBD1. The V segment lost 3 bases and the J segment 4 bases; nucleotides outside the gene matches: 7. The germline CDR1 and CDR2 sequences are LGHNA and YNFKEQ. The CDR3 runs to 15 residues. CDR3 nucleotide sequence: TGTGCCAGCAGCCACAAGGACAGGGGAGTTTACGAGCAGTACTTC. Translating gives CASSHKDRGVYEQYF.

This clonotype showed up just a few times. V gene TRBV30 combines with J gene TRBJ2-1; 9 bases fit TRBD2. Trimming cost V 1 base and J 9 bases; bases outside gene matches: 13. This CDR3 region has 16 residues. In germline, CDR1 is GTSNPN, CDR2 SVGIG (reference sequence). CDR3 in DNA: TGTGCCTGGAGTGACTTGGGAGGCGGGGGGGGAATTGAGCAGTTCTTC. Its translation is CAWSDLGGGGGIEQFF.

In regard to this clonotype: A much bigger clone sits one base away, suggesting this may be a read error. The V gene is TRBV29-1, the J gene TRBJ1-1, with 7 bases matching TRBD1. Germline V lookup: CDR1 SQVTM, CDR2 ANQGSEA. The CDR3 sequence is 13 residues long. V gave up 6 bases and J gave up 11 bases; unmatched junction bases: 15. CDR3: CSVVGDRLLNAFF. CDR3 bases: TGCAGCGTAGTGGGGGACAGACTCCTGAACGCTTTCTTT. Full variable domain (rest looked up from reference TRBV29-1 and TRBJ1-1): SAVISQKPSRDICQRGTSLTIQCQVDSQVTMMFWYRQQPGQSLTLIATANQGSEATYESGFVIDKFPISRPNLTFSTLTVSNMSPEDSSIYLCSVVGDRLLNAFFGQGTRLTVV.